This record covers a single T cell receptor beta chain. This sample stems from a study of blood T cell repertoires in COVID-19. J lost 2 bases, V lost 2 bases, and 8 bases had no gene match. Per germline, CDR1 MGHRA and CDR2 YSYEKL. The CDR3 contains 17 residues. Cohorts were based on clinical histories the participants reported. The table came from immunoSEQ multiplex PCR; TCRdb's copy has only in-frame clones and leaves some out. The sample carries around 280,000 clones, nearly 90% recorded once. The chain links TRBV4-1 to TRBJ1-5; TRBD1 matches at 8 bases. Sequencing was performed on PBMCs or T cells enriched from blood (not recorded which). The sequence derives from a woman under 30 with acute COVID-19. The CDR3 protein is CASSQPGTGRGNQPQHF. The CDR3 DNA reads TGCGCCAGCAGCCAACCTGGGACAGGACGGGGCAATCAGCCCCAGCATTTT.